Shown below are 27 T cell receptor beta chains from a single sample sequenced in a study of cytomegalovirus exposure and HLA in healthy donors. Use of 60 Vbeta and 13 Jbeta primers characterized the PCR. Produced via immunoSEQ multiplex PCR; TCRdb's table is partial and in-frame only. The table shows 150,000 or so clones, with approximately 71% occurring only once. The specimen sequenced was PBMCs. The source of these receptors is a middle-aged man in good health and CMV-seronegative.

This sequence joins TRBV9 and TRBJ2-1; a weak D match, TRBD2 (6 bases). CDR1 and CDR2 (germline): SGDLS, YYNGEE. The CDR3 has 16 amino acids. V was pared by 3 bases and J by 4 bases, with 17 bases between. CDR3 in DNA: TGTGCCAGCAGCGGCGACAGTCGGGGGTTTTACAATGAGCAGTTCTTC. Its protein product is CASSGDSRGFYNEQFF.

J is TRBJ1-1 and V is TRBV5-1; tentative D call: TRBD1 (5 bases). V shed 0 bases and J shed 4 bases, with 10 bases lying between them. The germline gives CDR1 SGHRS, CDR2 YFSETQ. The CDR3 is 14 amino acids. CDR3 region: CASSLGGESTEAFF. The DNA of the CDR3 is TGCGCCAGCAGCTTGGGGGGGGAGAGCACTGAAGCTTTCTTT.

Written as DNA, the CDR3 is TGTGCCTGGAGTTTCGGGACATCAGATACGCAGTATTTT. It translates to CAWSFGTSDTQYF. The V call is TRBV30, the J call TRBJ2-3; possible D gene TRBD1, 6 bases. Between the trimmed V and J ends, which lost 2 bases and 4 bases, there was a span of 10 bases. CDR1 is GTSNPN, CDR2 SVGIG, per germline (reference sequence). The CDR3 contains 13 residues.

The V and J genes are TRBV18 and TRBJ1-1, with TRBD1 matching 10 bases. Germline-derived CDR1 and CDR2 are KGHSH and LQKENI. The CDR3 covers 17 residues. V trimming: 3 bases; J trimming: 4 bases; junction bases outside the gene matches: 11. The CDR3 here is CASSPPRQGAMVTEAFF. The CDR3 bases are TGTGCCAGCTCACCGCCCCGACAGGGGGCCATGGTCACTGAAGCTTTCTTT. Complete variable domain (other parts from reference TRBV18 and TRBJ1-1): NAGVMQNPRHLVRRRGQEARLRCSPMKGHSHVYWYRQLPEEGLKFMVYLQKENIIDESGMPKERFSAEFPKEGPSILRIQQVVRGDSAAYFCASSPPRQGAMVTEAFFGQGTRLTVV.

The V gene is TRBV28, the J gene TRBJ2-5; 8 bases map to TRBD2. Germline values: CDR1 MDHEN, CDR2 SYDVKM. The CDR3 has 16 residues. V lost 5 bases to trimming and J lost 5 bases; unmatched junction nucleotides: 13. CDR3 sequence: CASSLFLRGGQETQYF. The DNA of the CDR3 is TGTGCCAGCAGTCTATTCCTCCGGGGGGGCCAGGAGACCCAGTACTTC.

This clone appeared a few times. The chain combines TRBV27 with TRBJ2-7; 7 bases map to TRBD1. CDR1 and CDR2 from the germline V gene are MNHEY and SMNVEV (reference sequence). There are 15 residues in the CDR3. V lost 1 base to trimming and J lost 0 bases; unmatched junction nucleotides: 3. The CDR3 sequence: CASSLWGQSSYEQYF. The CDR3 region has the DNA TGTGCCAGCAGTTTATGGGGACAGAGCTCCTACGAGCAGTACTTC.

The rearrangement joins TRBV18 to TRBJ1-5; D unresolved. Trimming removed 3 bases at V and 8 bases at J, with 8 bases between. Germline V gene sequence: CDR1 KGHSH, CDR2 LQKENI. This CDR3 has 12 residues. CDR3 sequence reads: CASSPLGEPQHF. The CDR3 DNA follows: TGTGCCAGCTCACCCCTCGGGGAGCCCCAGCATTTT. Combining the CDR3 with reference TRBV18 and TRBJ1-5 gives the whole variable domain NAGVMQNPRHLVRRRGQEARLRCSPMKGHSHVYWYRQLPEEGLKFMVYLQKENIIDESGMPKERFSAEFPKEGPSILRIQQVVRGDSAAYFCASSPLGEPQHFGDGTRLSIL.

This clone was observed a handful of times. The chain recombines TRBV7-2 with TRBJ1-3; D possibly corresponds to TRBD1 (5 bases). The CDR3 consists of 15 residues. V lost 4 bases and J lost 0, with 10 bases in between. Germline V gene data show CDR1 as SGHTA and CDR2 as FQGNSA. CDR3 sequence: CASSSSQDSGNTIYF. The CDR3, as DNA: TGTGCCAGCAGCTCTTCACAGGACTCTGGAAACACCATATATTTT.

The sample holds one count of this clone. The chain has TRBV13 and TRBJ1-2; D gene unclear. Trimming shortened V by 0 bases and J by 4 bases, and 3 bases separated the two germline ends. The CDR3 has 12 residues. Germline assignment: CDR1 PRHDT and CDR2 FYEKMQ (reference sequence). CDR3 sequence reads: CASSLGGYGYTF. In nucleotides, the CDR3 is TGTGCCAGCAGCTTAGGCGGCTATGGCTACACCTTC.

The chain links TRBV18 to TRBJ2-1, with D possibly matching TRBD1 (6 bases). Germline V gives CDR1 KGHSH, CDR2 LQKENI. The CDR3 is 17 amino acids. V lost 6 bases and J 3 bases, leaving 21 bases between the germline ends. CDR3 sequence (DNA): TGTGCCAGCTCCCCCGGGACACGAGATTTACTCTACAATGAGCAGTTCTTC. Amino acids: CASSPGTRDLLYNEQFF.

The chain couples TRBV11-1 to TRBJ1-2; possibly TRBD1 for D (6 bases). Between the trimmed V and J ends, which lost 8 bases and 7 bases, there was a span of 17 bases. CDR3 size: 13 residues. The germline V gene has CDR1 SGHAT and CDR2 FQDESV (reference sequence). The CDR3 spells CASGPGGRRGYTF. CDR3 sequence (DNA): TGTGCCAGCGGACCGGGGGGGCGTCGTGGCTACACCTTC.

V gene TRBV4-1 combines with J gene TRBJ1-5; D may be TRBD1 (5 bases). The V end lost 1 base, the J end lost 9 bases, and 19 bases lay between the germline ends. The CDR3 spans 16 residues. CDR1 and CDR2 (germline): MGHRA, YSYEKL. CDR3 in amino acids: CASSQVMGPPGAPQHF. The CDR3 DNA sequence: TGCGCCAGCAGCCAAGTTATGGGGCCCCCTGGGGCGCCCCAGCATTTT.

This CDR3 is CASVRNTEAFF. Written as DNA, the CDR3 is TGTGCCAGCGTCCGGAACACTGAAGCTTTCTTT. The chain links TRBV6-1 to TRBJ1-1; no reliable D call. CDR1 is MNHNS, CDR2 SASEGT, per germline. V was trimmed by 8 bases and J by 1 base, leaving 5 bases between them. The CDR3 loop spans 11 amino acids.

The V and J genes are TRBV5-1 and TRBJ1-5; 9 bases are a match to TRBD1. This CDR3 contains 14 residues. J was trimmed by 9 bases and V by 4 bases; bases with no gene match: 8. CDR1 is SGHRS, CDR2 YFSETQ, per germline. The DNA of the CDR3 is TGCGCCAGCAGCCCGGGACAGGGTACATGGCCCCAGCATTTT. Translation: CASSPGQGTWPQHF.

The count of this clone is one. The V call is TRBV5-1, the J call TRBJ1-1, with 8 nucleotides matching TRBD1. Trimming at V came to 3 bases and at J to 3 bases, leaving 4 bases not matched to a gene. CDR3 length: 14 amino acids. Germline loops: CDR1 SGHRS, CDR2 YFSETQ. For the CDR3, the DNA is TGCGCCAGCAGCTCGGACAGGGACTACACTGAAGCTTTCTTT. It encodes CASSSDRDYTEAFF.

This rearrangement joins TRBV27 to TRBJ1-1; 8 bases line up with TRBD1. The CDR3 spans 14 residues. The germline gives CDR1 MNHEY, CDR2 SMNVEV (reference sequence). The V gene end was trimmed by 6 bases and the J gene end by 4 bases; junction bases not matched to a gene: 7. CDR3 DNA sequence: TGTGCCAGCAGCCCCCGGACAGGGAGCACTGAAGCTTTCTTT. Residues: CASSPRTGSTEAFF.

The CDR3 loop is CASSAGAGTSGGPTDTQYF. CDR3 nucleotides: TGTGCCAGCAGCGCAGGGGCCGGGACTAGCGGGGGTCCCACAGATACGCAGTATTTT. V usage is TRBV7-2 and J usage is TRBJ2-3; the match to TRBD2 covers 14 bases. Trimming at V came to 5 bases and at J to 2 bases, leaving 12 bases not matched to a gene. Per germline, CDR1 SGHTA and CDR2 FQGNSA. This CDR3 region has 19 residues.

The genes are TRBV5-4 and TRBJ2-5, with TRBD1 matching over 8 bases. Losses at the gene ends were 4 bases for V and 3 bases for J; bases not matched to a gene: 11. The germline gives CDR1 SGHNT, CDR2 YYREEE (reference sequence). The CDR3 sequence is 16 residues long. The CDR3 spells CASSTRTGRGEETQYF. In nucleotides, the CDR3 is TGTGCCAGCAGCACTCGGACAGGGAGAGGCGAAGAGACCCAGTACTTC.

Worth noting for this clone: A read error may produce the germline difference seen at one junction end. The V and J genes are TRBV2 and TRBJ2-5, with TRBD2 as a possible D gene (6 bases). The CDR3 loop spans 15 amino acids. CDR1 SNHLY and CDR2 FYNNEI come from the germline V gene. The CDR3 sequence: CASQSRDSAQEAQYF. CDR3 DNA sequence: TGTGCCAGCCAGAGCCGGGACTCTGCTCAAGAGGCCCAGTACTTC.

Comment on this clone: The junction departs from the called germline gene at one end, perhaps through a read error. The chain is built from TRBV7-2 and TRBJ2-5; the match to TRBD2 covers 12 bases. Germline V gene data show CDR1 as SGHTA and CDR2 as FQGNSA. The CDR3 spans 17 residues. The CDR3 DNA reads as TGTGCCAGCAGCTTAGGGCTAGCGGGGGGGGGCCAAGAGTCCCAGTACTTC. Translation: CASSLGLAGGGQESQYF. Variable domain in full (rest from reference TRBV7-2 and TRBJ2-5): GAGVSQSPSNKVTEKGKDVELRCDPISGHTALYWYRQSLGQGLEFLIYFQGNSAPDKSGLPSDRFSAERTGGSVSTLTIQRTQQEDSAVYLCASSLGLAGGGQESQYFGPGTRLLVL.

This clone turned up a few times. The chain uses TRBV19 and TRBJ2-5, with 8 bases aligning to TRBD2. Germline loops: CDR1 LNHDA, CDR2 SQIVND (reference sequence). This CDR3 has 16 amino acids. With 1 base clipped from V and 6 bases from J, the junction kept 10 bases outside the gene matches. CDR3 protein: CASSIAGGPGVQTQYF. For the CDR3, the DNA is TGTGCCAGTAGTATAGCGGGGGGGCCGGGTGTACAGACCCAGTACTTC.

V is TRBV27 and J is TRBJ2-5, with a weak D call TRBD1 (6 bases). V was trimmed by 6 bases and J by 2 bases, leaving 13 bases between them. This CDR3 contains 14 residues. Germline CDR1 and CDR2: MNHEY and SMNVEV (reference sequence). The DNA of the CDR3 is TGTGCCAGCAGGGGGGCGTTTTCGCAAGAGACCCAGTACTTC. Protein product: CASRGAFSQETQYF.

This sequence joins TRBV4-3 and TRBJ2-5, with D perhaps TRBD1 (6 bases). The germline CDR1 and CDR2 sequences are LGHNA and YSLEER. V lost 1 base, J lost 7 bases, and 16 bases lay in between. The CDR3 runs 15 residues. The chain's CDR3 is CASSQAGGQDRTQYF. CDR3 coding DNA: TGCGCCAGCAGCCAAGCTGGGGGACAAGATAGGACCCAGTACTTC.

The chain joins TRBV5-1 to TRBJ2-3, with 9 bases aligning to TRBD1. Unmatched junction bases numbered 6, after V lost 4 bases and J lost 3 bases. The CDR3 loop spans 15 amino acids. Germline CDR1 reads SGHRS; CDR2 reads YFSETQ. The DNA for the CDR3 is TGCGCCAGCAGCGAGGACAGGGGAGTAACAGATACGCAGTATTTT. Its translation is CASSEDRGVTDTQYF.

The gene calls are TRBV7-7 and TRBJ2-5; the D is unclear. The CDR3 extends over 15 amino acids. V shed 5 bases and J shed 5 bases, with 18 bases lying between them. The germline gives CDR1 SSHAT, CDR2 FNYEAQ (reference sequence). The CDR3 bases are TGTGCCAGCAGCATTCCGACTGCCCTTGGGGAGACCCAGTACTTC. This gives the protein CASSIPTALGETQYF.

A word on this clone: The same CDR3 is also encoded by other DNA sequences in this sample. V is TRBV5-6 and J is TRBJ2-3; TRBD1 agrees at 9 bases. Trimming removed 2 bases from V and 6 bases from J; junction bases left unmatched: 4. Germline V gives CDR1 SGHDT, CDR2 YYEEEE. The CDR3 runs to 14 residues. CDR3 in amino acids: CASSFGTGRDTQYF. The DNA for the CDR3 is TGTGCCAGCAGCTTCGGGACAGGGAGGGATACGCAGTATTTT.

This chain joins TRBV6-5 and TRBJ1-2, with D possibly being TRBD1 (6 bases). V lost 2 bases to trimming and J lost 4 bases, with 17 bases between them. Germline CDR1 reads MNHEY; CDR2 reads SVGAGI. CDR3 length: 16 residues. The chain's CDR3 is CASSYGGRGSVYGYTF. CDR3 coding DNA: TGTGCCAGCAGTTACGGGGGGCGGGGGTCGGTCTATGGCTACACCTTC.